These 11 T cell receptor beta chains were all obtained from the same sample, sequenced in a study of neurological immune-mediated disorders. MiXCR was run by TCRdb on the 5' RACE reads, yielding one entry per CDR3 protein. The repertoire holds some 41,000 distinct CDR3 sequences, with roughly 2.5% as singletons. Source material: PBMCs. The receptors come from a man in his thirties or forties with multiple sclerosis.

This clonotype was found many times. The chain has TRBV20-1 and TRBJ2-5; a possible D gene is TRBD2 (5 bases). The CDR3 has 13 amino acids. CDR1 is DFQATT and CDR2 is SNEGSKA in the germline V gene (reference sequence). Trimming left V 3 bases short and J 1 base short, with 9 bases between. CDR3 sequence: CSASPAGQETQYF. For the CDR3, the DNA is TGCAGTGCTAGTCCCGCGGGCCAAGAGACCCAGTACTTC.

In its sample, this clonotype was seen many times. The chain couples TRBV12-3 or TRBV12-4 to TRBJ1-2; D is uncertain. The CDR3 spans 17 residues. Trimming stripped 5 bases from V and 0 bases from J, with 19 bases between. DNA of the CDR3: TGTGCCAGCAGTCCACCTGGCGGAGCGCGAACTAACTATGGCTACACCTTC. Translating it yields CASSPPGGARTNYGYTF.

There are many counts of this clonotype. The gene calls are TRBV5-4 and TRBJ1-1; D remains unclear. The germline gives CDR1 SGHNT, CDR2 YYREEE (reference sequence). V lost 4 bases and J lost 0, with 7 bases in between. CDR3 length: 13 amino acids. The CDR3 reads CASSPGLNTEAFF. The CDR3 DNA sequence: TGTGCCAGCAGCCCCGGGTTGAACACTGAAGCTTTCTTT.

This clonotype was seen many times. The rearrangement joins TRBV7-2 to TRBJ2-5; possible D gene TRBD2, 6 bases. This CDR3 comprises 13 residues. CDR1 SGHTA and CDR2 FQGNSA come from the germline V gene. Trimming removed 4 bases from V and 8 bases from J, with 14 bases in between. The CDR3 DNA follows: TGTGCCAGCAGCTCCGGGACTGCGGGAACCCAGTACTTC. Translation: CASSSGTAGTQYF.

This clonotype showed up many times. The chain is built from TRBV7-2 and TRBJ1-5; D not certain. With 5 bases removed from V and 4 bases from J, the gap between germline ends came to 12 bases. Germline lookup yields CDR1 SGHTA and CDR2 FQGNSA. CDR3 length equals 14 residues. The chain's CDR3 is CASSDKQINQPQHF. The CDR3 DNA reads TGTGCCAGCAGCGACAAACAGATAAATCAGCCCCAGCATTTT.

This clonotype was observed at least ten times. CDR3 nucleotide sequence: TGCAGTGCTAGAGATGGTCTGGGGAGGAACGAGCAGTACTTC. Translation gives CSARDGLGRNEQYF. The V and J genes are TRBV20-1 and TRBJ2-7, with D tentatively TRBD2 (6 bases). Germline lookup yields CDR1 DFQATT and CDR2 SNEGSKA (reference sequence). Trimming cost V 0 bases and J 5 bases, with 14 bases left between them. The CDR3 has 14 amino acids.

Many counts were recorded for this clonotype. This chain links TRBV21-1 with TRBJ2-3; the table calls TRBD2, which could not be checked here. TRBV21-1 is flagged as a pseudogene. The length of the CDR3 is 16 residues. CDR3 coding DNA: TGTGCCAGCAGCAGAATAGCGGGGGGGAGCACAGATACGCAGTATTTT. It codes for CASSRIAGGSTDTQYF.

This clonotype was recorded at least ten times. CDR3 region: CASGRQKNTEAFF. The DNA for the CDR3 is TGCGCCAGCGGAAGACAGAAGAACACTGAAGCTTTCTTT. The chain carries TRBV4-3 and TRBJ1-1; D perhaps matches TRBD1 (5 bases). Germline V gene sequence: CDR1 LGHNA, CDR2 YSLEER. With 8 bases removed from V and 1 base from J, the gap between germline ends came to 11 bases. The CDR3 runs to 13 residues.

This clonotype has at least ten counts. This rearrangement joins TRBV4-1 to TRBJ1-2; 9 bases agree with TRBD1. CDR3 length: 22 amino acids. With 4 bases clipped from V and 3 bases from J, the junction kept 27 bases outside the gene matches. Germline-derived CDR1 and CDR2 are MGHRA and YSYEKL. CDR3 amino acids: CASSRPLSPRLLTGGLDYGYTF. CDR3 bases: TGCGCCAGCAGCCGCCCCTTATCTCCTCGCCTCCTTACAGGGGGCCTCGACTATGGCTACACCTTC.

In this sample, this clonotype turned up many times. The chain couples TRBV5-1 to TRBJ1-1; D gene uncertain. This CDR3 has 11 amino acids. Germline CDR1 and CDR2: SGHRS and YFSETQ. The ends were cut back, 4 bases at V and 11 bases at J, with 12 bases in the middle. CDR3 in amino acids: CASSLDKTAFF. The DNA for the CDR3 is TGCGCCAGCAGCCTCGATAAGACGGCTTTCTTT.

This clonotype was counted many times. The V call is TRBV12-3 or TRBV12-4, the J call TRBJ1-2; D possibly corresponds to TRBD1 (6 bases). V was cut by 8 bases and J by 4 bases, with 14 bases left in between. The CDR3 is 13 amino acids. CDR3 sequence reads: CASGFGGAYGYTF. CDR3 DNA sequence: TGTGCCAGCGGATTTGGGGGGGCCTATGGCTACACCTTC.